The subject of this entry is one T cell receptor beta chain. This record comes from a study of blood T cell repertoires in COVID-19. Study as a whole: Acute-phase and convalescent COVID-19 samples originated in the United States, Italy and Spain.

Authors' methods: Researchers report that nucleated cell counts were estimated from reference gene primer amplification. Sequencing was performed with immunoSEQ multiplex PCR; in TCRdb, only in-frame clones are kept and a portion is missing. The DNA was the basis for D and trimming; V, J and clone size are from that table. The data show 250,000 to 350,000 clones, with approximately 90% seen just once and more than 9% held by the top ten. The recovered donors of Cohort 3 showed two negative PCRs, clearance, or symptom resolution. The CDR3 totals 17 residues. The V gene's germline CDR1 is MGHRA and CDR2 YSYEKL. The V gene end was trimmed by 4 bases and the J gene end by 0 bases; junction bases not matched to a gene: 6.

The source of this sequence is a woman between 18 and 29 years old who had recovered from COVID-19. Sequencing used PBMCs or T cells enriched from blood (not recorded which). The chain links TRBV4-1 to TRBJ1-5; 10 nucleotides line up with TRBD1. The CDR3 is CASSRGTGDLSNQPQHF. The CDR3 DNA reads TGCGCCAGCAGCCGAGGGACAGGGGACCTTAGCAATCAGCCCCAGCATTTT.